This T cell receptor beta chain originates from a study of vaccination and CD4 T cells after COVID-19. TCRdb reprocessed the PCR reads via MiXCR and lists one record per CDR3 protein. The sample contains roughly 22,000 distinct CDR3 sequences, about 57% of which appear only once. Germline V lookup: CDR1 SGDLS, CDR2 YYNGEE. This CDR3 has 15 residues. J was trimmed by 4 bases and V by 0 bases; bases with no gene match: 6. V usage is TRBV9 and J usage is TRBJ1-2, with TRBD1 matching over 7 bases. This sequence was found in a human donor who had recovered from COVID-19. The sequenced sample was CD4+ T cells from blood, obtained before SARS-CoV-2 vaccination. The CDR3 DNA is TGTGCCAGCAGCGTAGCTCTGGGACAGTCCTATGGCTACACCTTC. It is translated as CASSVALGQSYGYTF.